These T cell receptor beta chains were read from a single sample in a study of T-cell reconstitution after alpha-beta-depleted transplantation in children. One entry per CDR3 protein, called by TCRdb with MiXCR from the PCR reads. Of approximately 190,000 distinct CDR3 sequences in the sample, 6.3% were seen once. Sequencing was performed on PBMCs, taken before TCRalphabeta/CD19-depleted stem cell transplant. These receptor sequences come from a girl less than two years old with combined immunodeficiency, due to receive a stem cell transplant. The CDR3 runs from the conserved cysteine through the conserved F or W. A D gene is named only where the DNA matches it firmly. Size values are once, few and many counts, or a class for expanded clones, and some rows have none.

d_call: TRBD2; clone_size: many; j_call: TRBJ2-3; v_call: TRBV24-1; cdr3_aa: CATSDKAGGSDTQYF; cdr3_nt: TGTGCCACCAGTGATAAAGCGGGGGGTTCAGATACGCAGTATTTT
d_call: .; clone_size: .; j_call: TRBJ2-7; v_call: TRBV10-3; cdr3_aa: CATWSPYEQYF; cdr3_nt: TGTGCCACATGGAGCCCGTACGAGCAGTACTTC
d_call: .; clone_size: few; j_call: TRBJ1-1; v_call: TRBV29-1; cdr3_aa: CSVRRGGRTEAFF; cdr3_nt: TGCAGCGTCCGCCGGGGAGGGAGAACTGAAGCTTTCTTT
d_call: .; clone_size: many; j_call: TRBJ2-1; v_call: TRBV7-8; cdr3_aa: CASGFSYNEQFF; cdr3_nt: TGTGCCAGCGGGTTCTCCTACAATGAGCAGTTCTTC
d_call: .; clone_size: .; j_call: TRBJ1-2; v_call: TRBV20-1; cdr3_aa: CSAPIGFGNYGYTF; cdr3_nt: TGCAGTGCTCCAATCGGGTTTGGGAACTATGGCTACACCTTC
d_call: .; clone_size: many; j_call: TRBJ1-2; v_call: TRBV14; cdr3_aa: CASSPIFGQNYGYTF; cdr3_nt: TGTGCCAGCAGCCCGATCTTCGGACAGAACTATGGCTACACCTTC
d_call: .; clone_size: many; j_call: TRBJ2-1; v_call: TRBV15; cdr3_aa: CATSRDGGLEQFF; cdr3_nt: TGTGCCACCAGCAGAGATGGCGGATTAGAGCAGTTCTTC
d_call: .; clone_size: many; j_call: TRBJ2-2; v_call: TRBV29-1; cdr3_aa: CSVEPNTGELFF; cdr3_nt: TGCAGCGTCGAACCGAACACCGGGGAGCTGTTTTTT
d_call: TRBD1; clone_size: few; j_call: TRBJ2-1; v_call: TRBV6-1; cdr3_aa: CASSGTGRNEQFF; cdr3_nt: TGTGCCAGCAGTGGGACAGGGAGGAATGAGCAGTTCTTC
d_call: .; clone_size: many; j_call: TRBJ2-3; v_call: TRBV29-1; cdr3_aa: CSVEDSGISSDTQYF; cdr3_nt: TGCAGCGTTGAAGATTCGGGGATTTCGTCAGATACGCAGTATTTT
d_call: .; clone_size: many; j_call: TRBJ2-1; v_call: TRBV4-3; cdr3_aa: CASSQEATSNEQFF; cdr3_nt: TGCGCCAGCAGCCAAGAAGCGACTTCTAATGAGCAGTTCTTC
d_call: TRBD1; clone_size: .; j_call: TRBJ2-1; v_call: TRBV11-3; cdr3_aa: CASSLWDRSLYYNEQFF; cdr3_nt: TGTGCCAGCAGCTTGTGGGACAGGTCCCTCTACTACAATGAGCAGTTCTTC
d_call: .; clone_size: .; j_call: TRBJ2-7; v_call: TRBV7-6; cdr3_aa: CASSLALQGYEPYF; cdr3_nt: TGTGCCAGCAGCTTAGCGTTACAGGGCTACGAGCCGTACTTC
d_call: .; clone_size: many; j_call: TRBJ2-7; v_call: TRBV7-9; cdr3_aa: CASSHPTGPSYEQYF; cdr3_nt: TGTGCCAGCAGCCACCCGACAGGTCCCTCCTACGAGCAGTACTTC
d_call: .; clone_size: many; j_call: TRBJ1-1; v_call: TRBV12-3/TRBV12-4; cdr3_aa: CASSYTDNTEAFF; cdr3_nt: TGTGCCAGCAGTTATACGGACAACACTGAAGCTTTCTTT
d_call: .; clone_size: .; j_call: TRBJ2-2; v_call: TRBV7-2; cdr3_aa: CASSSGTGLLTGELFF; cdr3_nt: TGTGCCAGCAGCTCCGGGACTGGACTCCTAACCGGGGAGCTGTTTTTT
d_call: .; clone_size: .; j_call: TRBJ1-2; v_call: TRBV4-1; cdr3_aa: CASSQERQRAYGYTF; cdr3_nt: TGCGCCAGCAGCCAAGAGAGACAACGGGCCTATGGCTACACCTTC
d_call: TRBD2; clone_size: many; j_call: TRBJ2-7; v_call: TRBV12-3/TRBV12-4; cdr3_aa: CASSLWGSGRGYEQYF; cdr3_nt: TGTGCCAGCAGTTTATGGGGCAGCGGGAGAGGGTACGAGCAGTACTTC
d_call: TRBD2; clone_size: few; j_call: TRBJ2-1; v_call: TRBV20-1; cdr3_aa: CSASGRAFNEQFF; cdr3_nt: TGCAGTGCTAGCGGGAGGGCTTTCAATGAGCAGTTCTTC
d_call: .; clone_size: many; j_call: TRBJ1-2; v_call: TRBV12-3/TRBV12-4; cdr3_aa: CASGVKDGYTF; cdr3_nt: TGTGCCAGCGGGGTTAAGGATGGCTACACCTTC
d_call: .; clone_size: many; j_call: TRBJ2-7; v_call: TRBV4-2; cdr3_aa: CASSQRRQGSYEQYF; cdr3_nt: TGTGCCAGCAGCCAGAGACGGCAGGGCTCCTACGAGCAGTACTTC
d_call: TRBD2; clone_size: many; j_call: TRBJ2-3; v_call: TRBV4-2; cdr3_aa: CASSQDVLAGTDTQYF; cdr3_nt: TGTGCCAGCAGCCAAGATGTACTAGCGGGCACAGATACGCAGTATTTT
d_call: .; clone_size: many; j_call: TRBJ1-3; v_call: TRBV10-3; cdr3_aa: CAISEATSGNTIYF; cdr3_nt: TGTGCCATCAGTGAAGCCACCTCTGGAAACACCATATATTTT
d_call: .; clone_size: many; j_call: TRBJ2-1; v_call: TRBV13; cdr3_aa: CASSLGPSFGGFF; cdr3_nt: TGTGCCAGCAGCTTAGGACCGTCTTTTGGCGGATTCTTC
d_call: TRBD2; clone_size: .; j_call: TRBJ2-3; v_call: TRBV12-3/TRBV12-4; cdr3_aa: CASSLRRLAGGRRTDTQYF; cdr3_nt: TGTGCCAGCAGTTTACGTCGACTAGCGGGGGGGAGGAGGACAGATACGCAGTATTTT
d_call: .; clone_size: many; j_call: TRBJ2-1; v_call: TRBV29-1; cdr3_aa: CSVESNEQFF; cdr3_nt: TGCAGCGTGGAGAGTAATGAGCAGTTCTTC
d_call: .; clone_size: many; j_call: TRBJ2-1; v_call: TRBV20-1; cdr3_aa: CSARGQGRNEQFF; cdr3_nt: TGCAGTGCTAGGGGCCAGGGCCGGAATGAGCAGTTCTTC
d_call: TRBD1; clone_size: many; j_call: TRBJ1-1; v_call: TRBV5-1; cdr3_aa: CASSLGDSKRATEAFF; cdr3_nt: TGCGCCAGCAGCTTGGGGGACAGCAAAAGGGCCACTGAAGCTTTCTTT
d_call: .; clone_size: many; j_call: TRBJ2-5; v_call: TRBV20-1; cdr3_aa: CSATPKGSQETQYF; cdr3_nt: TGCAGTGCTACCCCGAAAGGATCTCAAGAGACCCAGTACTTC
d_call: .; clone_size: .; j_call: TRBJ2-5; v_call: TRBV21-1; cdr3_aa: CASSKGRARGETQYF; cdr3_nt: TGTGCCAGCAGCAAAGGAAGAGCTAGAGGAGAGACCCAGTACTTC
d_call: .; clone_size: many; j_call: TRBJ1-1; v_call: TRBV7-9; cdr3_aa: CASSPTQGYTEAFF; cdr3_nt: TGTGCCAGCAGCCCGACACAGGGTTACACTGAAGCTTTCTTT
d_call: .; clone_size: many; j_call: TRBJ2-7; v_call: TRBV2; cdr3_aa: CASRETGPYEQYF; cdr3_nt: TGTGCCAGCAGGGAGACAGGCCCCTACGAGCAGTACTTC
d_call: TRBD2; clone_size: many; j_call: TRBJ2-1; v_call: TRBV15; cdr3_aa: CATSWYRRGTNNEQFF; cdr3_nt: TGTGCCACCAGCTGGTACAGGCGGGGGACCAACAATGAGCAGTTCTTC
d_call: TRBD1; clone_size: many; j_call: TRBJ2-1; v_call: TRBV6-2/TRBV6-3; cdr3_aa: CASSYQLLRGNEQFF; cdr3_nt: TGTGCCAGCAGTTACCAACTCCTCAGGGGGAATGAGCAGTTCTTC
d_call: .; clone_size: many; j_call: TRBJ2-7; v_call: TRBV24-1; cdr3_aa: CATSDSQLSYEQYF; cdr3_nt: TGTGCCACCAGCGACAGCCAGCTCTCCTACGAGCAGTACTTC
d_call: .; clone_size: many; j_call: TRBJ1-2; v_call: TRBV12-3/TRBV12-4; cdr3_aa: CASSTRAGAIPYGYTF; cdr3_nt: TGTGCCAGCAGCACGCGGGCAGGGGCAATCCCCTATGGCTACACCTTC
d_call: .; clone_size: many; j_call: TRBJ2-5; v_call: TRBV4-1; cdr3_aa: CASSRGPRETQYF; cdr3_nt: TGCGCCAGCAGTCGGGGACCCCGAGAGACCCAGTACTTC